What follows are 14 T cell receptor beta chains derived from one specimen sequenced in a study of blood T cell repertoires in COVID-19. Clones were sequenced by immunoSEQ multiplex PCR, and TCRdb holds only the in-frame ones, with some missing. The sample includes under 200,000 clones, approximately 90% of them seen just once. The specimen sequenced was peripheral blood. The receptors come from a man aged 35 to 55 with active or convalescent COVID-19.

The chain recombines TRBV5-4 with TRBJ2-4; 8 bases line up with TRBD2. The V segment lost 4 bases and the J segment 1 base; nucleotides outside the gene matches: 7. The CDR3 covers 16 residues. Germline V CDR1 and CDR2: SGHNT, YYREEE (reference sequence). The CDR3 region has the DNA TGTGCCAGCAGCCAAGGGACTAGTGGGGCCAAAAACATTCAGTACTTC. Its translation is CASSQGTSGAKNIQYF.

The J gene is TRBJ1-2, the V gene TRBV6-5; the D is unclear. CDR1 and CDR2 from the germline V gene are MNHEY and SVGAGI. The V gene lost 0 bases and the J gene lost 6 bases, with 14 bases spanning the gap. The CDR3 contains 15 residues. The CDR3 is CASSYSVLVHNGYTF. CDR3 nucleotide sequence: TGTGCCAGCAGTTACTCGGTGCTCGTTCACAATGGCTACACCTTC.

This chain links TRBV5-1 with TRBJ2-3; D is possibly TRBD1 (6 bases). CDR1 and CDR2 (germline): SGHRS, YFSETQ. The V and J ends lost 6 bases and 2 bases respectively, with 13 bases between them. The CDR3 is 14 residues long. CDR3 in DNA: TGCGCCAGCACCTACGGGGACACCACAGATACGCAGTATTTT. It specifies CASTYGDTTDTQYF.

The gene calls are TRBV7-9 and TRBJ2-2; D possibly corresponds to TRBD2 (5 bases). Germline V gene data show CDR1 as SEHNR and CDR2 as FQNEAQ (reference sequence). With 0 bases removed from V and 1 base from J, the gap between germline ends came to 12 bases. The CDR3 is 17 residues long. The CDR3: CASSLALRGRNTGELFF. The CDR3 DNA sequence: TGTGCCAGCAGCTTAGCGCTGCGCGGGCGGAACACCGGGGAGCTGTTTTTT. The variable domain in full, completed from reference TRBV7-9 and TRBJ2-2, reads DTGVSQNPRHKITKRGQNVTFRCDPISEHNRLYWYRQTLGQGPEFLTYFQNEAQLEKSRLLSDRFSAERPKGSFSTLEIQRTEQGDSAMYLCASSLALRGRNTGELFFGEGSRLTVL.

The genes are TRBV18 and TRBJ1-5; the match to TRBD1 covers 8 bases. CDR3 size: 17 residues. The germline V gene encodes CDR1 KGHSH and CDR2 LQKENI. V trimming: 3 bases; J trimming: 0 bases; junction bases outside the gene matches: 7. The CDR3 here is CASSPGQGSYSNQPQHF. Here the CDR3 DNA reads TGTGCCAGCTCACCCGGACAGGGCTCATATAGCAATCAGCCCCAGCATTTT.

This chain joins TRBV28 and TRBJ1-4; possible D gene TRBD1, 6 bases. The CDR3 consists of 14 residues. V lost 7 bases, J lost 8 bases, and 17 bases lay in between. Germline lookup yields CDR1 MDHEN and CDR2 SYDVKM. The CDR3 spells CASTSGGFGEKLFF. In DNA form, the CDR3 reads TGTGCCAGCACCTCGGGGGGCTTTGGCGAAAAACTGTTTTTT.

The chain is built from TRBV9 and TRBJ1-1; D not resolved. With 0 bases removed from V and 4 bases from J, the gap between germline ends came to 13 bases. The CDR3 has 15 amino acids. Looked up from germline, CDR1 is SGDLS and CDR2 is YYNGEE. The CDR3, as DNA: TGTGCCAGCAGCGTAGTGGATGGCCGGGGCACTGAAGCTTTCTTT. It is translated as CASSVVDGRGTEAFF.

The V and J genes are TRBV4-2 and TRBJ2-1, with D tentatively TRBD2 (5 bases). Between the trimmed V and J ends, which lost 5 bases and 13 bases, there was a span of 18 bases. The CDR3 runs to 13 residues. Per germline, CDR1 LGHNA and CDR2 YNFKEQ. The CDR3 here is CASSSMGLGDQFF. The CDR3 nucleotides are TGTGCCAGCAGCTCGATGGGTTTGGGAGACCAGTTCTTC.

V is TRBV19 and J is TRBJ1-1; possible D gene TRBD1, 5 bases. This CDR3 has 12 residues. Per germline, CDR1 LNHDA and CDR2 SQIVND (reference sequence). V was cut by 11 bases and J by 1 base, with 11 bases left in between. CDR3 residues: CASKTGNTEAFF. In DNA form, the CDR3 reads TGTGCCTCTAAAACAGGGAACACTGAAGCTTTCTTT.

The chain combines TRBV7-9 with TRBJ2-3; the match to TRBD2 covers 8 bases. The V gene end was trimmed by 8 bases and the J gene end by 1 base; junction bases not matched to a gene: 11. The CDR3 loop spans 16 amino acids. Germline V gene lookup returns CDR1 SEHNR and CDR2 FQNEAQ (reference sequence). The CDR3 DNA follows: TGTGCCAGCCAAGTGACCCCAGCGGGGGGCACAGATACGCAGTATTTT. Its protein is CASQVTPAGGTDTQYF.

This clone was picked up a small number of times. The V gene is TRBV6-2 or TRBV6-3, the J gene TRBJ2-3; D unresolved. The CDR3 runs 15 residues. Germline CDR1 and CDR2: MNHEY and SVGEGT. V shed 2 bases and J shed 6 bases, with 15 bases lying between them. CDR3 sequence (DNA): TGTGCCAGCAGTTACGCGCTAGGCTCCCCTGATACGCAGTATTTT. This translates into CASSYALGSPDTQYF.

This chain uses TRBV10-3 with TRBJ2-1; possible D gene TRBD2, 6 bases. CDR1 is ENHRY, CDR2 SYGVKD, per germline. Trimming took 2 bases from V and 0 from J, leaving 11 bases between them. The CDR3 length is 16 residues. CDR3 loop: CAISEPGLHSYNEQFF. CDR3 coding DNA: TGTGCCATCAGTGAGCCGGGACTTCACTCCTACAATGAGCAGTTCTTC.

This chain connects TRBV7-9 to TRBJ2-1; 7 bases are shared with TRBD2. CDR1 SEHNR and CDR2 FQNEAQ come from the germline V gene (reference sequence). Trimming took 5 bases from V and 1 from J; bases not matched to a gene: 8. The CDR3 has 16 residues. Here the CDR3 reads CASSRPSGGSYNEQFF. Here the CDR3 DNA reads TGTGCCAGCAGCCGCCCCTCGGGGGGATCCTACAATGAGCAGTTCTTC.

The rearrangement uses TRBV7-9 and TRBJ1-2; tentatively, D is TRBD1 (5 bases). Trimming took off 5 bases at V and 8 bases at J, with 21 bases between the two ends. This CDR3 region has 15 residues. CDR1 SEHNR and CDR2 FQNEAQ come from the germline V gene (reference sequence). CDR3 residues: CASSPGGAEVAGYTF. The DNA for the CDR3 is TGTGCCAGCAGCCCAGGTGGGGCAGAGGTGGCCGGCTACACCTTC.